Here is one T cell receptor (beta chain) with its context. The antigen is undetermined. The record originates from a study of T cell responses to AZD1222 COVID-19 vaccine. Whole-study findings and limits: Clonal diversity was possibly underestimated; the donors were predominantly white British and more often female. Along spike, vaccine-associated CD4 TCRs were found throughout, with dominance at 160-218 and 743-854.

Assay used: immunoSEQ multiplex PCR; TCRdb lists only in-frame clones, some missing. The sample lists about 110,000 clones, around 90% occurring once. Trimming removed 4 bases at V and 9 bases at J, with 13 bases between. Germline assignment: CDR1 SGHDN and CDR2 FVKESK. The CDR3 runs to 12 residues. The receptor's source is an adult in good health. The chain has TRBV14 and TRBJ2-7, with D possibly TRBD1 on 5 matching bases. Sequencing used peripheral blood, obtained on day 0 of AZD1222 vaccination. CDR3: CASSPQGLVQYF. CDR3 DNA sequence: TGTGCCAGCAGCCCGCAGGGTTTGGTGCAGTACTTC.